A single T cell receptor (beta chain) is shown here with its context. The sample holds many counts of this clonotype. There is no known antigen for this receptor. Base qualities are missing; no much larger clone stands one base away. The sample is drawn from a study of T cells in Graves' hyperthyroidism and ophthalmopathy (dated by TCRdb to between 2018 and 2021). The study in broad terms: Peripheral blood was collected at initial diagnosis, before any treatment. Thyroid tissue and blood T-cell repertoires from about six Graves' hyperthyroidism patients were also compared in the study. Whether ophthalmopathy could be predicted prospectively was tested in an independent validation cohort made up of 18 to 20 hyperthyroidism patients plus 17 patients who later progressed to ophthalmopathy. The roughly 94 discovery patients were randomly split 7:3 into training and test sets. A discovery cohort of 95 to 100 patients, approximately 45 with Graves' ophthalmopathy and approximately 55 with stable Graves' hyperthyroidism, was used to find distinguishing TCR V-J signatures. The paper reports TCR Vbeta CDR3 sequencing of approximately 140 peripheral blood samples: under 45 ophthalmopathy, fewer than 85 hyperthyroidism and around 17 progressor patients. After sampling, hyperthyroidism patients received methimazole starting at 30 mg daily, and ophthalmopathy patients received high-dose intravenous methylprednisolone. Study-level results and caveats: No statistical method was used to set the sample size in advance, and investigators knew the group allocation. In validation, the model predicted progression to ophthalmopathy with 55% to 71% sensitivity and approximately 74% specificity, a median of about 6 months before onset. Most expanded thyroid clonotypes (frequency above 0.001) were also detected in blood, a finding suggesting that blood repertoires may reflect thyroid immune responses. A model built on a 13 V-J signature distinguished ophthalmopathy from stable hyperthyroidism, reaching about 88% sensitivity and around 81% specificity in cross-validation and 80%/75% in testing.

The TCR beta CDR3 regions were amplified from the RNA transcripts. A first-round RT-PCR of the TCR CDR3 used the HTBI primer set with the Qiagen OneStep RT-PCR kit. The libraries were constructed in a second round of multiplex PCR and then size-selected and purified. Paired-end sequencing of the libraries was performed with 100 bp reads on an Illumina HiSeq2000. Per the source publication's procedure: Raw data were processed with SOAPnuke, discarding reads with adapters, uncalled bases, mean Phred below 15, or no exact constant-primer or identifier match. COPE v1.2.5 was used to merge the high-quality paired reads, and each unique nucleotide sequence was defined as a clonotype. MiTCR v1.1 was used to align the clonotypes against IMGT TRBV, TRBD and TRBJ reference segments. Analysis was restricted to V-J combinations with a frequency above 0.0001, which covered 99.2% of repertoires. The TCS score was defined as F50 (clonal expansion) divided by E x V (chaos), with BLOSUM62-based TCRdist calculated between CDR3 peptides within each V-J. Welch's t-statistics and random forest reduced fewer than 550 V-J features to roughly 13, which were used in a naive Bayes classifier (R e1071). Using fastp trimming at Q25 and MiXCR clonotype assembly, TCRdb reanalyzed the public sequencing data and kept in-frame beta chains. When rows share a CDR3 protein, they turn into one entry using the most common DNA and genes. These V and J calls are TCRdb output, not the study's own analysis. For this sample there are more than 650,000 distinct CDR3 sequences; around 15% appear just once. The top ten constitute about 10% of the sample.

Stable Graves' hyperthyroidism was defined as the absence of progression to ophthalmopathy over 18 months of follow-up. Hyperthyroidism patients were newly diagnosed, with disease duration under 2 months, and aged 18 to 65 years. Exclusion was applied to patients with uncontrolled infections, other autoimmune diseases, pregnancy or lactation. Clinical symptoms, serum thyroxine and TRAb, thyroid ultrasound, and orbital computed tomography formed the basis for the diagnoses. Ficoll-Paque density gradient centrifugation was used to isolate PBMCs from about 9 ml of fresh peripheral blood. Trizol reagent was used to extract total RNA, and RNA quality was then checked on an Agilent 2100 Bioanalyzer. This clonotype originated in a woman between 18 and 29 years old with Graves' hyperthyroidism. What was sequenced was blood.

In nucleotide form, the sequence is TGTGCCAGCAGTCTGACCAGGGGAATAAACTATGGCTACACCTTC. Its translation reads: CASSLTRGINYGYTF. The receptor chain draws on TRBV27 and TRBJ1-2; the best D guess is TRBD1, with 6 bases matching. CDR1 and CDR2 (MNHEY, SMNVEV) derive from the germline V gene (reference sequence). V gives up 5 bases and J gives up 2 bases, and the segment between their germline ends measures 15 bases. Including cysteine and phenylalanine, the CDR3 has 15 amino acids. Only CDR3 DNA is held: 45 bases, read in frame from base 1.